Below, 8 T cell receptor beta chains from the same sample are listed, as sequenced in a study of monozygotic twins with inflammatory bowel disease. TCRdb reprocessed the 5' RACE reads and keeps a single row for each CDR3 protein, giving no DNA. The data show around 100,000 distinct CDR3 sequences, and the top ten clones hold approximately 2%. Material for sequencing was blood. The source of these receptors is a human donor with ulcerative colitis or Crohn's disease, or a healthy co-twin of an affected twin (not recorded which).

The CDR3 loop is CSAVTTRSGYEQYF. The chain has TRBV20-1 and TRBJ2-7; TCRdb calls TRBD1, which cannot be checked without DNA. The germline CDR1 and CDR2 sequences are DFQATT and SNEGSKA (reference sequence). The CDR3 sequence is 14 residues long.

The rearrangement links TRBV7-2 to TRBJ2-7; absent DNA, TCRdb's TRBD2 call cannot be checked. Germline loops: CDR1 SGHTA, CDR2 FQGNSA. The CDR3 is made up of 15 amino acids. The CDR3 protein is CASSSSASGSYEQYF. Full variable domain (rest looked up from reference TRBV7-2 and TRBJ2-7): GAGVSQSPSNKVTEKGKDVELRCDPISGHTALYWYRQSLGQGLEFLIYFQGNSAPDKSGLPSDRFSAERTGGSVSTLTIQRTQQEDSAVYLCASSSSASGSYEQYFGPGTRLTVT.

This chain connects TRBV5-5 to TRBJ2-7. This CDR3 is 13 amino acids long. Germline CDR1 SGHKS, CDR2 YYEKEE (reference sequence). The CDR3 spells CASSYRDPYEQYF.

Here the CDR3 reads CSARDPARAAGNQPQHF. The J gene is TRBJ1-5, the V gene TRBV20-1. The CDR3 has 17 residues. CDR1 and CDR2 from the germline V gene are DFQATT and SNEGSKA (reference sequence).

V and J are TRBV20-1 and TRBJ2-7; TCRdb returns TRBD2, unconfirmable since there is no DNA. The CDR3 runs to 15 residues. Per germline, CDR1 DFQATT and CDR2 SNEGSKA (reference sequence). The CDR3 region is CSCFQAGGASYEQYF.

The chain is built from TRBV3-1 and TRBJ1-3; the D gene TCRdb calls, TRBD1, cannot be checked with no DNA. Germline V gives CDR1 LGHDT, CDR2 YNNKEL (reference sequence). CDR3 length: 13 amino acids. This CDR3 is CASSRSGVDTIYF.

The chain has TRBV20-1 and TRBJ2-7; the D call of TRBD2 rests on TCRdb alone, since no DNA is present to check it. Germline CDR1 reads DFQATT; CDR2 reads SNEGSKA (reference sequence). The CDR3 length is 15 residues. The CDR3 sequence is CSATPPSGRGYEQYF.

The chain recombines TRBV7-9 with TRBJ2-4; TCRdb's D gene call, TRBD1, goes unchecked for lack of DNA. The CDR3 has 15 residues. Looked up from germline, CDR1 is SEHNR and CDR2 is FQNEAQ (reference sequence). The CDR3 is CASSQTGLAKNIQYF.